This T cell receptor (beta chain) was documented in a study of human T cells and chemical hapten exposure. Points from the study as a whole: Following DPC sensitization, TCRs present above 1 in 1000 frequency showed no change.

This clonotype has a handful of counts. Its antigen remains unknown. Within the library, unique molecular identifiers were attached to each individual cDNA molecule. As originally analysed: Samples had a median of around 96,000 TCRs, ranging about 20,000 to 750,000. TCRdb reprocessed the RACE reads with MiXCR, giving one entry per CDR3 protein. The authors' filters were not applied to this entry. In the table there are about 70,000 distinct CDR3 sequences, roughly 6.1% of which are singletons. Time point indicated: healthy volunteer bleed at 6 weeks. Someone pulled total RNA out of unfractionated whole blood. The CDR3 runs to 15 residues. V trimming: 1 base; J trimming: 3 bases; junction bases outside the gene matches: 4. Germline V gene data show CDR1 as SGHRS and CDR2 as YFSETQ.

The sequencing input was whole blood. The TCR originated in a female donor in good health. Some clones in this sample may be carry-over from other donors' samples. The rearrangement joins TRBV5-1 to TRBJ2-1; 7 positions match TRBD2. In DNA, the CDR3 is TGCGCCAGCAGCTTGTTTCCTAGCGGCTACAATGAGCAGTTCTTC. Its translation: CASSLFPSGYNEQFF.